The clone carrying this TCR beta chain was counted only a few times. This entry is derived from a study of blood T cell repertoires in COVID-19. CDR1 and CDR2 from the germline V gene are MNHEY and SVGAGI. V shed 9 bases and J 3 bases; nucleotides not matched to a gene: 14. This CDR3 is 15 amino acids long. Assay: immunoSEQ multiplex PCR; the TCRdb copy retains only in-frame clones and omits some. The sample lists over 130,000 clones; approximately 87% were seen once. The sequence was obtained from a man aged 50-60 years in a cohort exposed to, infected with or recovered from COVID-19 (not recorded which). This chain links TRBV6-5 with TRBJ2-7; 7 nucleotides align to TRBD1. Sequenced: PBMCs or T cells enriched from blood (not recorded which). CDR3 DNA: TGTGCCAGTATGATTCGACAGGGAACTATCTACGAGCAGTACTTC. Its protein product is CASMIRQGTIYEQYF.